Listed below are T cell receptor beta chains from one sample, sequenced in a study of shared clonotypes between healthy human individuals. Here immunoSEQ multiplex PCR was the method, and the copy in TCRdb shows in-frame clones only, minus some. The table records about 2.3 million clones, approximately 95% of them present only once. The sample comprised naive CD4+ T cells from PBMCs. Source of these receptors: a man aged 18 to 35 in good health. Some clones in this sample may be carry-over from other donors' samples. Both conserved end residues are part of each CDR3. D genes are given only for firm matches. Size tells how often a clone was seen (once, few, many) or the class of an expanded clone, and some rows leave it out.

d_gene | j_gene | abundance | v_gene | len | CDR3aa | CDR3nt
. | TRBJ1-4 | . | TRBV13 | 16 | CASSLNRGLSNEKLFF | TGTGCCAGCAGCTTAAACCGTGGGCTGAGTAATGAAAAACTGTTTTTT
. | TRBJ2-5 | . | TRBV7-3 | 14 | CASSSGRAGETQYF | TGTGCCAGCAGCTCCGGAAGAGCCGGGGAGACCCAGTACTTC
TRBD2 | TRBJ2-5 | . | TRBV7-8 | 18 | CASSLNGWTSAMQETQYF | TGTGCCAGCAGCTTAAACGGCTGGACTAGCGCCATGCAAGAGACCCAGTACTTC
. | TRBJ2-1 | . | TRBV2 | 10 | CASSFNEQFF | TGTGCCAGCAGTTTCAATGAGCAGTTCTTC
. | TRBJ2-5 | . | TRBV7-2 | 15 | CASSLVRGREETQYF | TGTGCCAGCAGCTTAGTCCGGGGGCGGGAAGAGACCCAGTACTTC
. | TRBJ1-3 | . | TRBV15 | 13 | CATSTSAGNTIYF | TGTGCCACCAGCACCTCGGCTGGAAACACCATATATTTT
TRBD1 | TRBJ1-3 | . | TRBV7-9 | 17 | CASSPRGQGASGNTIYF | TGTGCCAGCAGCCCCAGAGGGCAGGGGGCTTCTGGAAACACCATATATTTT
TRBD2 | TRBJ2-1 | . | TRBV7-3 | 15 | CASSDGTSAYNEQFF | TGTGCCAGCAGCGACGGGACTAGCGCCTACAATGAGCAGTTCTTC
TRBD1 | TRBJ2-4 | . | TRBV5-4 | 16 | CASSFPGQGDKNIQYF | TGTGCCAGCAGCTTTCCGGGACAGGGTGACAAAAACATTCAGTACTTC
TRBD2 | TRBJ2-3 | . | TRBV7-8 | 17 | CASSLVTSGFHTDTQYF | TGTGCCAGCAGCTTAGTGACTAGCGGGTTTCACACAGATACGCAGTATTTT
. | TRBJ2-5 | . | TRBV28 | 15 | CASSPRAGKRETQYF | TGTGCCAGCAGCCCCAGGGCGGGGAAGAGAGAGACCCAGTACTTC
. | TRBJ2-2 | . | TRBV27 | 15 | CATSSLESNTGELFF | TGTGCCACCTCTTCCCTAGAGTCGAACACCGGGGAGCTGTTTTTT
. | TRBJ1-2 | . | TRBV9 | 15 | CASSAAGGGVYGYTF | TGTGCCAGCAGCGCCGCCGGGGGAGGGGTCTATGGCTACACCTTC
. | TRBJ1-2 | once | TRBV19 | 14 | CASSMTLPYYGYTF | TGTGCCAGTAGTATGACACTCCCCTACTATGGCTACACCTTC
TRBD1 | TRBJ2-2 | . | TRBV2 | 15 | CASSEARTGFGELFF | TGTGCCAGCAGTGAAGCCCGGACAGGGTTCGGGGAGCTGTTTTTT
. | TRBJ2-1 | . | TRBV7-6 | 17 | CASSLGGAKSTYNEQFF | TGTGCCAGCAGCTTAGGTGGAGCGAAATCTACTTACAATGAGCAGTTCTTC
TRBD2 | TRBJ2-1 | . | TRBV28 | 15 | CASSSPGRGGRGQFF | TGTGCCAGCAGTTCACCGGGGCGGGGCGGGAGAGGACAGTTCTTC
. | TRBJ2-3 | . | TRBV12-5 | 14 | CASGFWGRTDTQYF | TGTGCTAGTGGTTTCTGGGGTCGCACAGATACGCAGTATTTT
. | TRBJ1-2 | . | TRBV28 | 15 | CASSSSTVDNYGYTF | TGTGCCAGCAGTTCCTCCACCGTGGATAACTATGGCTACACCTTC
TRBD1 | TRBJ2-7 | . | TRBV9 | 15 | CASSPRRDRVAEQYF | TGTGCCAGCAGCCCCCGCCGGGACAGGGTTGCCGAGCAGTACTTC
TRBD2 | TRBJ2-5 | . | TRBV29-1 | 15 | CSVRLAGVPKETQYF | TGCAGCGTTCGGCTAGCGGGGGTACCAAAGGAGACCCAGTACTTC
. | TRBJ1-1 | . | TRBV6-4 | 14 | CASSDVGGDTEAFF | TGTGCCAGCAGTGACGTGGGTGGGGACACTGAAGCTTTCTTT
. | TRBJ2-5 | . | TRBV7-3 | 12 | CASSAPGETQYF | TGTGCCAGCAGCGCCCCTGGAGAGACCCAGTACTTC
. | TRBJ2-7 | . | TRBV6-6 | 14 | CASSLYSFTYEQYF | TGTGCCAGCAGCCTATACAGTTTCACCTACGAGCAGTACTTC
TRBD2 | TRBJ2-2 | . | TRBV5-1 | 14 | CANQREPDTGELFF | TGCGCCAACCAGCGGGAGCCCGACACCGGGGAGCTGTTTTTT
TRBD1 | TRBJ1-1 | . | TRBV9 | 13 | CASSPVGQGEAFF | TGTGCCAGCAGCCCCGTCGGACAGGGTGAAGCTTTCTTT
TRBD1 | TRBJ2-2 | . | TRBV5-1 | 18 | CASTLKIWTGGAAGELFF | TGCGCCAGCACCCTGAAGATATGGACAGGGGGCGCGGCCGGGGAGCTGTTTTTT
TRBD1 | TRBJ1-2 | . | TRBV10-2 | 13 | CASKQTGGYGYTF | TGCGCCAGCAAACAGACAGGGGGCTATGGCTACACCTTC
TRBD2 | TRBJ2-3 | . | TRBV5-6 | 15 | CASSLGLASTDTQYF | TGTGCCAGCAGCTTGGGACTAGCAAGCACAGATACGCAGTATTTT
. | TRBJ2-2 | . | TRBV4-1 | 13 | CASSQAGGLQLFF | TGCGCCAGCAGCCAAGCAGGCGGCCTCCAGCTGTTTTTT
. | TRBJ1-2 | . | TRBV7-3 | 13 | CASSLIRGRGYTF | TGTGCCAGCAGCTTAATTCGGGGGAGAGGCTACACCTTC
. | TRBJ1-3 | . | TRBV5-8 | 14 | CASSPGADRGTIYF | TGTGCCAGCAGCCCCGGGGCGGACCGGGGCACCATATATTTT
TRBD2 | TRBJ2-5 | . | TRBV5-1 | 14 | CASSFIAGEKTQYF | TGCGCCAGCAGTTTTATAGCGGGAGAGAAGACCCAGTACTTC
TRBD1 | TRBJ2-5 | . | TRBV5-6 | 14 | CASSLVRTGETQYF | TGTGCCAGCAGCTTGGTCAGGACAGGAGAGACCCAGTACTTC
TRBD2 | TRBJ2-3 | . | TRBV7-6 | 15 | CASSLGLAATDTQYF | TGTGCCAGCAGCTTAGGACTAGCGGCCACAGATACGCAGTATTTT
. | TRBJ2-3 | . | TRBV7-9 | 14 | CASSRNFQGNTQYF | TGTGCCAGCAGCCGAAACTTTCAGGGCAATACGCAGTATTTT
. | TRBJ1-2 | . | TRBV5-6 | 15 | CASSFSGGRPYGYTF | TGTGCCAGCAGCTTTTCCGGGGGGCGACCCTATGGCTACACCTTC
. | TRBJ2-5 | . | TRBV10-3 | 15 | CATSGGQGIQETQYF | TGTGCCACCTCCGGAGGTCAGGGGATCCAAGAGACCCAGTACTTC
. | TRBJ2-7 | . | TRBV6-5 | 13 | CASSSRGNNEQYF | TGTGCCAGCAGCAGCAGGGGTAACAACGAGCAGTACTTC
. | TRBJ1-5 | . | TRBV5-1 | 14 | CASSPEVGYQPQHF | TGCGCCAGCAGCCCGGAGGTCGGGTATCAGCCCCAGCATTTT
. | TRBJ1-2 | . | TRBV6-5 | 12 | CASRTALYGYTF | TGTGCCAGCAGGACAGCACTATATGGCTACACCTTC
. | TRBJ2-5 | . | TRBV5-4 | 15 | CASSLATGFQETQYF | TGTGCCAGCAGCTTGGCCACAGGGTTTCAAGAGACCCAGTACTTC
TRBD1 | TRBJ2-7 | . | TRBV18 | 16 | CASSSDRGRGSYEQYF | TGTGCCAGCTCATCGGACAGGGGGCGCGGTTCCTACGAGCAGTACTTC
TRBD2 | TRBJ2-1 | . | TRBV19 | 17 | CATRRGLTSGSPNEQFF | TGTGCCACCCGGCGGGGGCTGACTAGCGGGAGTCCCAATGAGCAGTTCTTC
. | TRBJ2-3 | . | TRBV29-1 | 12 | CSVALGADTQYF | TGCAGCGTTGCTCTGGGGGCAGATACGCAGTATTTT
TRBD2 | TRBJ2-3 | . | TRBV4-1 | 16 | CASRERAGEGTDTQYF | TGCGCCAGCCGGGAGAGAGCGGGAGAGGGGACAGATACGCAGTATTTT
. | TRBJ2-7 | . | TRBV27 | 12 | CASSLVGYEQYF | TGTGCCAGCAGTTTAGTGGGATACGAGCAGTACTTC